The clone carrying this T cell receptor beta chain was recorded many times. Synthesis of TCR cDNA relied on 5'RACE template switching, which attached a universal primer site and UMIs. From the 5' RACE reads, TCRdb called clonotypes with MiXCR, one entry per CDR3 protein. The table shows tens of thousands of distinct CDR3 sequences, with more than 5.5% occurring only once. Germline lookup yields CDR1 SGDLS and CDR2 YYNGEE. With 3 bases removed from V and 6 bases from J, the gap between germline ends came to 22 bases. CDR3 size: 17 residues. This specimen belongs to a study of T cells after yellow fever vaccination.

Sequencing used CD8+ T cells sorted from PBMCs, obtained roughly 10 days after the first yellow fever vaccination. This TCR came from a man aged 18 to 29 who received the YFV17D yellow fever vaccine. The rearrangement joins TRBV9 to TRBJ2-1; either TRBD1 or TRBD2 may fit D (5 bases each). Written as DNA, the CDR3 is TGTGCCAGCAGCGCTCCCGGGGCGGCATTCGGGTCCAATGAGCAGTTCTTC. This sequence encodes CASSAPGAAFGSNEQFF.